This TCR beta chain was documented in a study of Ad26.COV2.S vaccination and SARS-CoV-2 variants. Study-wide results and caveats: The study found higher spike-specific TCR breadth in vaccine than placebo recipients.

The V end lost 4 bases, the J end lost 4 bases, and 5 bases lay between the germline ends. Germline lookup yields CDR1 LNHDA and CDR2 SQIVND (reference sequence). This CDR3 is 12 amino acids long. Regarding treatment: roughly 20 received Ad26.COV2.S at low or high dose, single or two shots; 5 received placebo; per-sample allocation not given. Day 63 after the first vaccine or placebo injection was the time point for sampling. Expressing Wuhan-strain SARS-CoV-2 spike, an Ad26 vector served as the vaccine. Assay: immunoSEQ multiplex PCR; the TCRdb copy retains only in-frame clones and omits some. The table lists hundreds of thousands of clones, around 87% of them singletons. On this clone itself: Its antigen remains unidentified.

This specimen consisted of peripheral blood, obtained in a trial of Ad26.COV2.S vaccine versus placebo. The chain recombines TRBV19 with TRBJ1-5, with unresolved D. This receptor was identified in a person aged 18-60 years who received the Ad26.COV2.S COVID-19 vaccine or a placebo. The CDR3, as DNA: TGTGCCAGTAGTAGTCGGAATCAGCCCCAGCATTTT. Amino acid sequence: CASSSRNQPQHF. Full variable domain (outside the CDR3, taken from reference TRBV19 and TRBJ1-5): DGGITQSPKYLFRKEGQNVTLSCEQNLNHDAMYWYRQDPGQGLRLIYYSQIVNDFQKGDIAEGYSVSREKKESFPLTVTSAQKNPTAFYLCASSSRNQPQHFGDGTRLSIL.